This record looks at one TCR beta chain sequence and its context. Its antigen is as yet unknown. Per the study methods: Sequenced samples showed a median of roughly 99,000 TCRs each, with counts running from roughly 23,000 to 700,000. TCRdb re-called the RACE reads with MiXCR, one entry per CDR3 protein. It is TCRdb's table, rather than the study itself, that gives the V and J calls and clone size. Of roughly 100,000 distinct CDR3 sequences listed, roughly 11% were seen once; the top ten hold approximately 3.5%. This CDR3 is built from 16 residues. Looked up from germline, CDR1 is DFQATT and CDR2 is SNEGSKA (reference sequence). Trimming stripped 3 bases from V and 4 bases from J, with 22 bases between. Described time point: patch test 1, 2 weeks after DPC sensitization. Treatment meaning: therapeutic diphenylcyclopropenone sensitization with weekly scalp DPC. These data are taken from a study of human T cells and chemical hapten exposure.

Study conclusions and caveats: More PT1 expanded TCRs went with higher patch test scores. Expanded TCRs showed more large CDR3 clusters than pre-sensitization or healthy control sets. Alopecia affected the donors, so their immune response may differ from healthy people's.

This specimen was whole blood, taken in connection with sensitization to the hapten diphenylcyclopropenone (DPC). The chain has TRBV20-1 and TRBJ2-7; D may be TRBD2 (7 bases). The source of this sequence is a middle-aged woman with alopecia areata. Some clones in this sample may be carry-over from other donors' samples. The CDR3 region is CSASPPAAGAQYEQYF. CDR3 nucleotide sequence: TGCAGTGCTAGTCCCCCGGCGGCGGGGGCCCAGTACGAGCAGTACTTC.